This passage covers 31 T cell receptor beta chains from one sample sequenced in a study of blood T cell repertoires in COVID-19. Here immunoSEQ multiplex PCR was the method, and the copy in TCRdb shows in-frame clones only, minus some. The sample contains roughly 200,000 clones, more than 65% of which appear only once. The sequencing input was peripheral blood. The receptors derive from a man over 45 with active or convalescent COVID-19.

The J gene is TRBJ1-3, the V gene TRBV9, with a weak D call TRBD1 (6 bases). V lost 0 bases and J lost 4, with 11 bases in between. The CDR3 length is 15 residues. Germline values: CDR1 SGDLS, CDR2 YYNGEE. The CDR3 sequence: CASSVAAGAGNTIYF. The CDR3 DNA sequence: TGTGCCAGCAGCGTAGCTGCAGGGGCGGGAAACACCATATATTTT.

This chain links TRBV9 with TRBJ1-1, with D possibly being TRBD1 (5 bases). The CDR3 totals 14 residues. Trimming removed 4 bases from V and 4 bases from J, with 14 bases in between. Per the germline V gene, CDR1 is SGDLS and CDR2 is YYNGEE. The CDR3 region has the DNA TGTGCCAGCAGCCCTACGGGGGGGAGCACTGAAGCTTTCTTT. It encodes CASSPTGGSTEAFF.

The rearrangement joins TRBV6-6 to TRBJ1-2; tentative D call: TRBD1 (5 bases). CDR3 length equals 13 residues. Germline assignment: CDR1 MNHNY and CDR2 SVGAGI (reference sequence). V gave up 6 bases and J gave up 4 bases, with 12 bases separating them. CDR3 amino acids: CASSQGSFYGYTF. The CDR3 DNA reads TGTGCCAGCAGCCAGGGAAGCTTCTATGGCTACACCTTC.

The chain recombines TRBV7-2 with TRBJ2-3; D perhaps matches TRBD2 (6 bases). Germline lookup yields CDR1 SGHTA and CDR2 FQGNSA. The CDR3 extends over 15 amino acids. Deletions cut 3 bases from V and 4 bases from J, with 14 bases between. The chain's CDR3 is CASSFIRGKPDTQYF. CDR3 sequence (DNA): TGTGCCAGCAGCTTTATTCGGGGGAAGCCAGATACGCAGTATTTT.

The CDR3 coding sequence is TGTGCCAGCTCACCAGCGGGTTTCACCTACGAGCAGTACTTC. As protein: CASSPAGFTYEQYF. The chain employs TRBV18 and TRBJ2-7, with a possible D match to TRBD2 (5 bases). The germline CDR1 and CDR2 sequences are KGHSH and LQKENI. V lost 2 bases to trimming and J lost 2 bases, with 10 bases between them. The CDR3 is made up of 14 amino acids.

The chain recombines TRBV7-2 with TRBJ2-1; maybe TRBD1 (6 bases). This CDR3 is built from 16 residues. Looked up from germline, CDR1 is SGHTA and CDR2 is FQGNSA. The ends were cut back, 1 base at V and 5 bases at J, with 15 bases in the middle. This chain's CDR3 is CASSLVGQKIHNEQFF. Written as DNA, the CDR3 is TGTGCCAGCAGCTTAGTAGGACAGAAGATTCACAATGAGCAGTTCTTC.

J is TRBJ1-2 and V is TRBV30; 9 bases agree with TRBD1. V dropped 4 bases and J dropped 7; count of bases not matched to a gene: 4. Germline assignment: CDR1 GTSNPN and CDR2 SVGIG (reference sequence). This CDR3 has 12 amino acids. The CDR3 sequence: CAWKGQGGGYTF. The CDR3 coding sequence is TGTGCCTGGAAGGGACAGGGAGGTGGCTACACCTTC.

This clone has just a few counts. V is TRBV6-5 and J is TRBJ2-7; D is undetermined. CDR1 MNHEY and CDR2 SVGAGI come from the germline V gene. V was clipped by 8 bases and J by 3 bases, with 8 bases between them. This CDR3 contains 11 residues. CDR3 region: CASPSNYEQYF. The DNA of the CDR3 is TGTGCCAGCCCTTCTAACTACGAGCAGTACTTC.

In DNA, the CDR3 is TGTGCCAGCAGTCGCGGACTAGCGGGGGGGCCGGATGAGCAGTTCTTC. It is translated as CASSRGLAGGPDEQFF. V usage is TRBV28 and J usage is TRBJ2-1, with TRBD2 identical over 15 bases. The CDR3 length is 16 residues. V was clipped by 5 bases and J by 8 bases; unmatched bases: 7. Per germline, CDR1 MDHEN and CDR2 SYDVKM.

The V call is TRBV5-1, the J call TRBJ2-3, with TRBD2 matching 16 bases. The V gene end was trimmed by 3 bases and the J gene end by 1 base; junction bases not matched to a gene: 8. The length of the CDR3 is 19 residues. The germline CDR1 and CDR2 sequences are SGHRS and YFSETQ. CDR3: CASSSGLAGGTPGTDTQYF. CDR3 nucleotides: TGCGCCAGCAGCTCGGGACTAGCGGGGGGGACCCCGGGCACAGATACGCAGTATTTT.

The V and J genes are TRBV6-6 and TRBJ2-2; 9 nucleotides agree with TRBD1. V gave up 7 bases and J gave up 7 bases; unmatched junction bases: 4. The V gene's germline CDR1 is MNHNY and CDR2 SVGAGI (reference sequence). The CDR3 has 13 residues. The CDR3 DNA is TGTGCCAGCAACAGGGGGCCGGACGGGGAGCTGTTTTTT. Its translation is CASNRGPDGELFF.

This clone was observed a single time. CDR3 sequence reads: CASNTNPYEQYF. The DNA of the CDR3 is TGTGCCAGCAACACAAACCCTTACGAGCAGTACTTC. The chain has TRBV28 and TRBJ2-7; D is unresolved. Germline CDR1 is MDHEN and CDR2 is SYDVKM. This CDR3 contains 12 residues. Trimming shortened V by 7 bases and J by 4 bases, and 11 bases separated the two germline ends. Using reference TRBV28 and TRBJ2-7 for the parts outside the CDR3, the full variable domain is DVKVTQSSRYLVKRTGEKVFLECVQDMDHENMFWYRQDPGLGLRLIYFSYDVKMKEKGDIPEGYSVSREKKERFSLILESASTNQTSMYLCASNTNPYEQYFGPGTRLTVT.

This chain uses TRBV7-8 with TRBJ1-2; TRBD1 matches at 7 bases. This CDR3 comprises 15 residues. Trimming took 1 base from V and 1 from J; bases not matched to a gene: 3. CDR1 and CDR2 from the germline V gene are SGHVS and FQNEAQ. The CDR3 loop reads CASSLVRDSNYGYTF. In DNA, the CDR3 is TGTGCCAGCAGCTTAGTCCGGGACAGTAACTATGGCTACACCTTC.

The CDR3 DNA follows: TGTGCCAGCAGCCAAGAGTCTAGAAAGAATACTGAAGCTTTCTTT. It is translated as CASSQESRKNTEAFF. The chain has TRBV3-1 (or the pseudogene TRBV3-2) and TRBJ1-1; no clear D. V was shortened by 0 bases and J by 5 bases, with 13 bases between the two germline ends. The CDR3 is 15 residues long. The germline V gene has CDR1 LGHDT and CDR2 YNNKEL (reference sequence).

The chain joins TRBV5-1 to TRBJ1-1; D is unclear. The germline V and J ends were trimmed by 0 bases and 0 bases, with 6 bases remaining between them. CDR3 length equals 14 residues. CDR1 is SGHRS, CDR2 YFSETQ, per germline. The CDR3 DNA reads as TGCGCCAGCAGCTTGGTCGGGTTGAACACTGAAGCTTTCTTT. This gives the protein CASSLVGLNTEAFF.

The CDR3 spells CASSPERGQGGSSEQYF. The CDR3 DNA sequence: TGTGCCAGTAGTCCCGAACGAGGACAGGGTGGGTCTAGCGAGCAGTACTTC. The V gene is TRBV19, the J gene TRBJ2-7; 8 bases are shared with TRBD1. CDR1 is LNHDA and CDR2 is SQIVND in the germline V gene (reference sequence). The CDR3 is 17 amino acids. Trimming cost V 5 bases and J 6 bases; bases outside gene matches: 18.

This clone was observed a few times. J is TRBJ2-1 and V is TRBV5-1; 7 bases align to TRBD2. This CDR3 has 20 amino acids. Germline assignment: CDR1 SGHRS and CDR2 YFSETQ. V shed 7 bases and J 0 bases; nucleotides not matched to a gene: 22. The CDR3 region is CASAPGAGGGRTSSYNEQFF. The CDR3, as DNA: TGCGCCAGCGCCCCCGGGGCCGGGGGAGGTCGGACTAGCTCCTACAATGAGCAGTTCTTC. Together with reference TRBV5-1 and TRBJ2-1, the CDR3 gives the full variable domain: KAGVTQTPRYLIKTRGQQVTLSCSPISGHRSVSWYQQTPGQGLQFLFEYFSETQRNKGNFPGRFSGRQFSNSRSEMNVSTLELGDSALYLCASAPGAGGGRTSSYNEQFFGPGTRLTVL.

The chain links TRBV2 to TRBJ2-3; 7 positions agree with TRBD1. CDR1 SNHLY and CDR2 FYNNEI come from the germline V gene. J lost 2 bases, V lost 7 bases, and 15 bases had no gene match. The CDR3 length is 17 residues. The CDR3 coding sequence is TGTGCCAGCACCAAACCCCTTCCGGGACAGACCACAGATACGCAGTATTTT. The encoded protein is CASTKPLPGQTTDTQYF.

V gene TRBV30 combines with J gene TRBJ1-6; 7 bases map to TRBD1. The germline gives CDR1 GTSNPN, CDR2 SVGIG (reference sequence). Germline trimming cut 2 bases from V and 8 bases from J; bases unmatched to any gene: 6. CDR3 size: 14 residues. CDR3 coding DNA: TGTGCCTGGAGTCGGGACAGAATTTATTCACCCCTCCACTTT. It translates to CAWSRDRIYSPLHF.

The CDR3 DNA is TGTGCCAGTAGCCAGGGATCTAACAATGAGCAGTTCTTC. Translated: CASSQGSNNEQFF. V and J are TRBV19 and TRBJ2-1; D may be TRBD1 (5 bases). CDR3 size: 13 residues. The V end was cut by 6 bases, the J end by 5 bases, with 11 bases between. CDR1 and CDR2 (germline): LNHDA, SQIVND (reference sequence).

This clone showed up just once. The V call is TRBV11-3, the J call TRBJ2-1, with 9 bases fitting TRBD1. This CDR3 contains 15 residues. The ends lost 2 bases at V and 8 bases at J; junction bases unmatched: 7. Looked up from germline, CDR1 is SGHNT and CDR2 is YENEEA. The CDR3 region is CASSLNRGRSDEQFF. The CDR3 DNA is TGTGCCAGCAGCTTAAACAGGGGGCGCTCAGATGAGCAGTTCTTC.

V is TRBV29-1 and J is TRBJ2-3; 11 nucleotides agree with TRBD2. J lost 2 bases, V lost 7 bases, and 11 bases had no gene match. Germline V gene lookup returns CDR1 SQVTM and CDR2 ANQGSEA. CDR3 length equals 16 residues. DNA for the CDR3: TGCAGCGCCCGGGGCGGGACTAGCGGACCCACAGATACGCAGTATTTT. As protein: CSARGGTSGPTDTQYF.

The V call is TRBV27, the J call TRBJ2-2, with 8 bases lining up with TRBD1. CDR3 size: 14 residues. Germline CDR1 reads MNHEY; CDR2 reads SMNVEV (reference sequence). The V gene end was trimmed by 4 bases and the J gene end by 4 bases; junction bases not matched to a gene: 2. CDR3 sequence reads: CASSSDRGTGELFF. CDR3 coding DNA: TGTGCCAGCAGTTCAGACAGGGGCACCGGGGAGCTGTTTTTT.

The V gene is TRBV30, the J gene TRBJ1-2; D gene ambiguous. V was clipped by 3 bases and J by 2 bases, with 7 bases between them. The CDR3 has 12 amino acids. Germline V CDR1 and CDR2: GTSNPN, SVGIG (reference sequence). CDR3 loop: CAWREKNYGYTF. The CDR3 region has the DNA TGTGCCTGGAGAGAGAAAAACTATGGCTACACCTTC.

The chain links TRBV7-9 to TRBJ2-1, with 8 bases aligning to TRBD2. Germline CDR1 and CDR2: SEHNR and FQNEAQ (reference sequence). The CDR3 runs 14 residues. V lost 1 base, J lost 11 bases, and 7 bases stayed unmatched. CDR3 DNA: TGTGCCAGCAGCTTAGTTGGTAGCGGGGATCAGCAGTTCTTC. Its protein product is CASSLVGSGDQQFF.

The chain couples TRBV19 to TRBJ2-1; 11 bases are a match to TRBD1. CDR3 length: 13 amino acids. V was pared by 4 bases and J by 12 bases, with 5 bases of the junction left unmatched. Germline lookup yields CDR1 LNHDA and CDR2 SQIVND (reference sequence). CDR3 residues: CASSSGQGARQFF. DNA for the CDR3: TGTGCCAGTAGTAGTGGACAGGGGGCTAGGCAGTTCTTC.

The rearrangement links TRBV11-2 to TRBJ2-7; 10 bases map to TRBD1. V dropped 1 base and J dropped 9; count of bases not matched to a gene: 3. Germline CDR1 SGHAT, CDR2 FQNNGV. This CDR3 contains 13 residues. The CDR3 nucleotides are TGTGCCAGCAGCTTAGGGACAGGGGGAGTGCAGTACTTC. Amino acid sequence: CASSLGTGGVQYF.

This rearrangement joins TRBV12-3 or TRBV12-4 to TRBJ1-5, with D perhaps matching TRBD1 (6 bases). Trimming removed 5 bases at V and 8 bases at J, with 13 bases between. The CDR3 totals 13 residues. The CDR3 sequence is CASSQQGVEPQHF. CDR3 DNA: TGTGCCAGCAGTCAACAGGGCGTGGAGCCCCAGCATTTT.

The chain joins TRBV5-1 to TRBJ1-1, with 8 nucleotides matching TRBD1. J lost 2 bases, V lost 4 bases, and 4 bases had no gene match. The length of the CDR3 is 14 residues. Germline assignment: CDR1 SGHRS and CDR2 YFSETQ. CDR3: CASSGGQANTEAFF. CDR3 DNA: TGCGCCAGCAGCGGGGGACAGGCAAACACTGAAGCTTTCTTT.

This chain joins TRBV6-5 and TRBJ2-3; a possible D gene is TRBD2 (5 bases). Per the germline V gene, CDR1 is MNHEY and CDR2 is SVGAGI. This CDR3 comprises 12 residues. Trimming took 6 bases from V and 6 from J, leaving 10 bases between them. The CDR3 DNA reads as TGTGCCAGCAGCCAACGCGGGGATACGCAGTATTTT. It is translated as CASSQRGDTQYF.

The chain recombines TRBV11-1 with TRBJ2-7; TRBD2 is a possible D gene (6 bases). There are 15 residues in the CDR3. Trimming took off 5 bases at V and 6 bases at J, with 20 bases between the two ends. The germline gives CDR1 SGHAT, CDR2 FQDESV (reference sequence). CDR3: CASSPYARGWGEQYF. CDR3 DNA: TGTGCCAGCAGCCCTTACGCACGGGGGTGGGGCGAGCAGTACTTC.